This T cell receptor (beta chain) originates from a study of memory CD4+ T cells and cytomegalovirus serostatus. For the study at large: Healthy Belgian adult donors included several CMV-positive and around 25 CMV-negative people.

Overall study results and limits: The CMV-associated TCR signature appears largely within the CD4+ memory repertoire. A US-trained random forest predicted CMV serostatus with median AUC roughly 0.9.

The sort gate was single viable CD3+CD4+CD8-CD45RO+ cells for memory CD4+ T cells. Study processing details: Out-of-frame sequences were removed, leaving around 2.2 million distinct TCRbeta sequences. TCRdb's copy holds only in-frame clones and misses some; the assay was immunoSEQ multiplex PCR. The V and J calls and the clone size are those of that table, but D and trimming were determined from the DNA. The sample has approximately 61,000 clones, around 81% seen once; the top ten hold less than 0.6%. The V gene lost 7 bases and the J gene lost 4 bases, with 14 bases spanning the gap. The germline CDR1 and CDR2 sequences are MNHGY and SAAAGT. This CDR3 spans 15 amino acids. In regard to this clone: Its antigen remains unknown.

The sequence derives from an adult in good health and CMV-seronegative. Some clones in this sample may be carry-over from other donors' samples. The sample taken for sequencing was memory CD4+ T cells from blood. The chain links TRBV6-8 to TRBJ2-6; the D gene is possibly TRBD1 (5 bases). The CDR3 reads CASTLKGAGANVLTF. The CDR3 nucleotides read TGTGCCAGCACCCTTAAAGGGGCCGGGGCCAACGTCCTGACTTTC.